Following are 27 T cell receptor beta chains from one sample sequenced in a study of blood T cell repertoires in COVID-19. Sequencing used immunoSEQ multiplex PCR; TCRdb keeps in-frame clones, though not all of them. The sample lists about 200,000 clones, roughly 80% seen once, with roughly 10% in the top ten. Sequencing was performed on peripheral blood. The receptors originated from a woman of 80 years or more with acute or convalescent COVID-19.

The chain uses TRBV19 and TRBJ1-5, with D possibly being TRBD1 (6 bases). The germline gives CDR1 LNHDA, CDR2 SQIVND (reference sequence). CDR3 length: 15 residues. V was shortened by 3 bases and J by 5 bases, with 14 bases between the two germline ends. CDR3 loop: CASSIRTAIYQPQHF. In DNA, the CDR3 is TGTGCCAGTAGTATTAGGACAGCTATTTATCAGCCCCAGCATTTT.

The chain carries TRBV7-6 and TRBJ2-7; 9 bases align to TRBD2. Germline CDR1 is SGHVS and CDR2 is FNYEAQ. The CDR3 loop spans 16 amino acids. The V segment lost 1 base and the J segment 3 bases; nucleotides outside the gene matches: 7. CDR3 amino acids: CASSLGPGLAYYEQYF. DNA for the CDR3: TGTGCCAGCAGCTTAGGGCCGGGACTAGCATACTACGAGCAGTACTTC. Complete variable domain (other parts from reference TRBV7-6 and TRBJ2-7): GAGVSQSPRYKVTKRGQDVALRCDPISGHVSLYWYRQALGQGPEFLTYFNYEAQQDKSGLPNDRFSAERPEGSISTLTIQRTEQRDSAMYRCASSLGPGLAYYEQYFGPGTRLTVT.

This clone was picked up one time. This chain links TRBV4-1 with TRBJ1-4; no clear D. V lost 1 base and J lost 1, with 10 bases in between. The length of the CDR3 is 16 residues. Per the germline V gene, CDR1 is MGHRA and CDR2 is YSYEKL. The CDR3 is CASSQGGGRTNEKLFF. The CDR3 DNA follows: TGCGCCAGCAGCCAAGGCGGAGGGCGAACTAATGAAAAACTGTTTTTT.

This chain connects TRBV25-1 to TRBJ1-3; D unclear. The V end was cut by 3 bases, the J end by 3 bases, with 12 bases between. This CDR3 spans 15 amino acids. CDR1 MGHDK and CDR2 SYGVNS come from the germline V gene. Here the CDR3 DNA reads TGTGCCAGCAGTGACTACGGGGTGGGTGGAAACACCATATATTTT. Amino acids: CASSDYGVGGNTIYF. The full variable domain, its missing parts supplied by reference TRBV25-1 and TRBJ1-3, is EADIYQTPRYLVIGTGKKITLECSQTMGHDKMYWYQQDPGMELHLIHYSYGVNSTEKGDLSSESTVSRIRTEHFPLTLESARPSHTSQYLCASSDYGVGGNTIYFGEGSWLTVV.

The rearrangement joins TRBV4-3 to TRBJ2-5; the match to TRBD2 covers 7 bases. Trimming at V came to 0 bases and at J to 5 bases, leaving 12 bases not matched to a gene. The CDR3 spans 17 residues. Looked up from germline, CDR1 is LGHNA and CDR2 is YSLEER. CDR3 protein: CASSQDYAGEGLETQYF. The DNA for the CDR3 is TGCGCCAGCAGCCAAGATTATGCGGGGGAAGGATTGGAGACCCAGTACTTC.

The chain employs TRBV7-9 and TRBJ2-7; 9 bases fit TRBD2. The CDR3 covers 15 residues. Germline V gene sequence: CDR1 SEHNR, CDR2 FQNEAQ (reference sequence). The ends lost 5 bases at V and 6 bases at J; junction bases unmatched: 11. As DNA, the CDR3 is TGTGCCAGCAGCCTGATGGGAGCTAGCGGGACCGAGCAGTACTTC. The encoded protein is CASSLMGASGTEQYF.

This chain links TRBV3-1 (or the pseudogene TRBV3-2) with TRBJ1-5; possible D gene TRBD1, 5 bases. The V and J ends lost 4 bases and 2 bases respectively, with 9 bases between them. Looked up from germline, CDR1 is LGHDT and CDR2 is YNNKEL (reference sequence). The CDR3 runs to 14 residues. The CDR3 DNA follows: TGTGCCAGCAGCCCTGGACAAGGCAATCAGCCCCAGCATTTT. It encodes CASSPGQGNQPQHF.

This clone was seen a handful of times. This chain joins TRBV7-9 and TRBJ1-4, with 10 bases fitting TRBD1. V gave up 4 bases and J gave up 8 bases; unmatched junction bases: 13. This CDR3 is built from 17 residues. The germline CDR1 and CDR2 sequences are SEHNR and FQNEAQ (reference sequence). This CDR3 is CASSSERQGARVEKLFF. CDR3 coding DNA: TGTGCCAGCAGCTCAGAGCGACAGGGGGCGCGAGTCGAAAAACTGTTTTTT.

The gene calls are TRBV6-2 or TRBV6-3 and TRBJ2-1; D is unresolved. V was pared by 4 bases and J by 3 bases, with 7 bases between. The CDR3 consists of 13 residues. Germline values: CDR1 MNHEY, CDR2 SVGEGT. CDR3 sequence reads: CASSSILYNEQFF. CDR3 coding DNA: TGTGCCAGCAGTTCTATCCTCTACAATGAGCAGTTCTTC.

The rearrangement links TRBV19 to TRBJ1-5, with D maybe TRBD1 (6 bases). This CDR3 comprises 15 residues. Trimming shortened V by 4 bases and J by 2 bases, and 12 bases separated the two germline ends. Germline CDR1 is LNHDA and CDR2 is SQIVND (reference sequence). CDR3 sequence (DNA): TGTGCCAGTAGTAGACAGGATTGGGGCAATCAGCCCCAGCATTTT. It yields the protein CASSRQDWGNQPQHF. Together with reference TRBV19 and TRBJ1-5, the CDR3 gives the full variable domain: DGGITQSPKYLFRKEGQNVTLSCEQNLNHDAMYWYRQDPGQGLRLIYYSQIVNDFQKGDIAEGYSVSREKKESFPLTVTSAQKNPTAFYLCASSRQDWGNQPQHFGDGTRLSIL.

The J gene is TRBJ1-3, the V gene TRBV3-1 (or the pseudogene TRBV3-2); no reliable D call. V lost 8 bases and J 2 bases, leaving 19 bases between the germline ends. CDR3 length equals 16 residues. Germline lookup yields CDR1 LGHDT and CDR2 YNNKEL (reference sequence). The CDR3 DNA reads TGTGCCAGCTCCGACCGGGGAACTCCCACTGGAAACACCATATATTTT. It specifies CASSDRGTPTGNTIYF.

V gene TRBV5-1 combines with J gene TRBJ2-5; 15 bases are a match to TRBD2. With 4 bases clipped from V and 2 bases from J, the junction kept 12 bases outside the gene matches. This CDR3 contains 19 residues. Germline V CDR1 and CDR2: SGHRS, YFSETQ. DNA for the CDR3: TGCGCCAGCAGCGTGGCCGCGGGACTAGCGGGAGGCCAGCAAGAGACCCAGTACTTC. Translating gives CASSVAAGLAGGQQETQYF.

The chain joins TRBV5-1 to TRBJ1-2; 7 positions match TRBD1. With V trimmed by 4 bases and J by 3 bases, 6 bases remained unmatched. From germline, CDR1 is SGHRS and CDR2 YFSETQ. This CDR3 comprises 14 residues. In nucleotides, the CDR3 is TGCGCCAGCAGCCCCGCAGGGGGGTACTATGGCTACACCTTC. Its translation is CASSPAGGYYGYTF. Using reference TRBV5-1 and TRBJ1-2 for the parts outside the CDR3, the full variable domain is KAGVTQTPRYLIKTRGQQVTLSCSPISGHRSVSWYQQTPGQGLQFLFEYFSETQRNKGNFPGRFSGRQFSNSRSEMNVSTLELGDSALYLCASSPAGGYYGYTFGSGTRLTVV.

This clone was counted ten times or more. The gene calls are TRBV18 and TRBJ1-2; TRBD1 might be the D (6 bases). In germline, CDR1 is KGHSH, CDR2 LQKENI. Trimming removed 9 bases from V and 2 bases from J, with 19 bases in between. The CDR3 has 15 amino acids. The CDR3 protein is CASSPEGGLNYGYTF. In DNA form, the CDR3 reads TGTGCCAGTTCCCCCGAGGGGGGGTTGAACTATGGCTACACCTTC. Supplemented by reference TRBV18 and TRBJ1-2, the full variable domain reads NAGVMQNPRHLVRRRGQEARLRCSPMKGHSHVYWYRQLPEEGLKFMVYLQKENIIDESGMPKERFSAEFPKEGPSILRIQQVVRGDSAAYFCASSPEGGLNYGYTFGSGTRLTVV.

Regarding this clone: The junction departs from the called germline gene at one end, perhaps through a read error. V is TRBV2 and J is TRBJ2-5, with 13 bases aligning to TRBD2. Germline loops: CDR1 SNHLY, CDR2 FYNNEI. The CDR3 is 15 amino acids. CDR3 loop: CASSELGLAGVSLHF. The CDR3 DNA is TGTGCCAGCAGTGAGTTAGGACTAGCGGGAGTCAGTCTCCACTTC.

The V call is TRBV19, the J call TRBJ1-1, with TRBD1 as a possible D gene (5 bases). With 5 bases removed from V and 5 bases from J, the gap between germline ends came to 15 bases. CDR3 length equals 14 residues. Germline V lookup: CDR1 LNHDA, CDR2 SQIVND (reference sequence). This CDR3 reads CASSPREGSTEAFF. The CDR3 bases are TGTGCCAGTAGTCCCAGGGAGGGATCTACTGAAGCTTTCTTT.

Relative to its sample, this clone is medium-sized (0.01 to 0.1%). The chain's CDR3 is CASSPYGAGPYNEQFF. The CDR3 region has the DNA TGTGCCAGCAGTCCCTACGGGGCGGGACCTTACAATGAGCAGTTCTTC. The chain carries TRBV27 and TRBJ2-1, with a tentative D call TRBD2 (6 bases). CDR1 and CDR2 from the germline V gene are MNHEY and SMNVEV (reference sequence). The V end was cut by 5 bases, the J end by 4 bases, with 18 bases between. The CDR3 has 16 residues.

The chain carries TRBV6-2 or TRBV6-3 and TRBJ2-1; TRBD1 aligns across 9 bases. Germline CDR1 MNHEY, CDR2 SVGEGT. V shed 5 bases, J shed 8 bases, and the junction held 7 bases outside the gene matches. CDR3 length: 14 amino acids. The CDR3 is CASSLTGGIDEQFF. DNA of the CDR3: TGTGCCAGCAGTCTGACAGGGGGAATAGATGAGCAGTTCTTC.

The chain employs TRBV10-3 and TRBJ1-4; D gene ambiguous. The CDR3 is 11 residues long. The V end was cut by 10 bases, the J end by 5 bases, with 8 bases between. CDR1 and CDR2 from the germline V gene are ENHRY and SYGVKD. The CDR3 bases are TGTGCCACCCGAGAGAATGAAAAACTGTTTTTT. It specifies CATRENEKLFF.

CDR3 in amino acids: CASSRGGANYGYTF. In DNA, the CDR3 is TGTGCCAGCAGTCGTGGGGGCGCGAACTATGGCTACACCTTC. The chain links TRBV28 to TRBJ1-2; D possibly corresponds to TRBD1 (6 bases). The germline V and J ends were trimmed by 5 bases and 2 bases, with 12 bases remaining between them. CDR1 is MDHEN, CDR2 SYDVKM, per germline. The CDR3 loop spans 14 amino acids.

This chain links TRBV12-3 or TRBV12-4 with TRBJ2-3; tentatively, D is TRBD1 (5 bases). With 8 bases removed from V and 1 base from J, the gap between germline ends came to 10 bases. There are 13 residues in the CDR3. DNA for the CDR3: TGTGCCAGCTCGCAGGGCCGCACAGATACGCAGTATTTT. Its translation: CASSQGRTDTQYF.

The V gene is TRBV11-2, the J gene TRBJ2-3; 9 nucleotides line up with TRBD2. The CDR3 consists of 14 residues. Germline V lookup: CDR1 SGHAT, CDR2 FQNNGV. V lost 2 bases, J lost 12 bases, and 9 bases stayed unmatched. CDR3: CASSLSAVAGEQYF. Here the CDR3 DNA reads TGTGCCAGCAGCTTAAGTGCGGTAGCGGGAGAACAGTATTTT. The full variable domain, rest sourced from reference TRBV11-2 and TRBJ2-3, is EAGVAQSPRYKIIEKRQSVAFWCNPISGHATLYWYQQILGQGPKLLIQFQNNGVVDDSQLPKDRFSAERLKGVDSTLKIQPAKLEDSAVYLCASSLSAVAGEQYFGPGTRLTVL.

In this sample, this clone turned up once. The chain links TRBV18 to TRBJ1-1, with a weak D call TRBD1 (6 bases). The CDR3 is 16 amino acids. CDR1 and CDR2 (germline): KGHSH, LQKENI. Trimming took off 3 bases at V and 0 bases at J, with 14 bases between the two ends. The CDR3 DNA reads TGTGCCAGCTCACCCGGACAACCAGGGGTGAACACTGAAGCTTTCTTT. Its translation is CASSPGQPGVNTEAFF.

J is TRBJ2-3 and V is TRBV9, with TRBD2 identical over 15 bases. In germline, CDR1 is SGDLS, CDR2 YYNGEE. J lost 0 bases, V lost 4 bases, and 6 bases had no gene match. The length of the CDR3 is 18 residues. As DNA, the CDR3 is TGTGCCAGCAGCTGGGGACTAGCGGGGGGAACTAGCACAGATACGCAGTATTTT. This encodes CASSWGLAGGTSTDTQYF.

The sample holds a few counts of this clone. The genes are TRBV10-3 and TRBJ1-3; tentative D call: TRBD1 (5 bases). Between the trimmed V and J ends, which lost 4 bases and 2 bases, there was a span of 12 bases. Germline assignment: CDR1 ENHRY and CDR2 SYGVKD. The CDR3 consists of 15 residues. In DNA, the CDR3 is TGTGCCATCAGTGGTACTCAGGGAACTGGAAACACCATATATTTT. Its translation is CAISGTQGTGNTIYF.

The genes are TRBV5-1 and TRBJ1-2, with 9 bases identical to TRBD1. This CDR3 has 14 amino acids. V lost 4 bases, J lost 7 bases, and 8 bases stayed unmatched. Germline CDR1 and CDR2: SGHRS and YFSETQ. CDR3 in amino acids: CASSELQGAGGYTF. For the CDR3, the DNA is TGCGCCAGCAGCGAATTACAGGGGGCGGGTGGCTACACCTTC.

The chain uses TRBV6-5 and TRBJ1-2; the match to TRBD1 covers 7 bases. Per the germline V gene, CDR1 is MNHEY and CDR2 is SVGAGI. The V and J ends lost 4 bases and 3 bases, in that order; junction bases with no gene match: 2. The CDR3 spans 13 residues. CDR3 residues: CASSFTGDYGYTF. CDR3 in DNA: TGTGCCAGCAGTTTTACAGGGGACTATGGCTACACCTTC.